This T cell receptor beta chain was captured in a study of blood T cells in healthy people across ages. The germline CDR1 and CDR2 sequences are MNHEY and SMNVEV (reference sequence). V dropped 3 bases and J dropped 6 bases, with 11 bases sitting between them. This CDR3 contains 14 residues. This clonotype has just a few counts. With a J-beta primer mix and a sample-barcoded 5' primer, a second PCR ran about 6 to 11 cycles. TCRdb re-called the 5' RACE reads with MiXCR, one entry per CDR3 protein. The profile shows 750,000 to 950,000 distinct CDR3 sequences, roughly 25% of them singletons. The same sample was also studied in work on T cells of mothers and their children. That source reports: Sequencing returned over 8 million TCR beta CDR3 reads per mother and around 3 million per child.

The source material was blood. This sequence joins TRBV27 and TRBJ1-4, with D hard to call. The TCR comes from a boy between 10 and 17 years old in good health. The CDR3 spells CASSFSQTYEKLFF. CDR3 in DNA: TGTGCCAGCAGTTTTAGCCAGACCTATGAAAAACTGTTTTTT.